This entry lists 7 T cell receptor beta chains sequenced from one sample in a study of T cells in Graves' hyperthyroidism and ophthalmopathy. RNA transcripts were the template for amplifying TCR beta CDR3 regions. HTBI primers were the set used in a first-round RT-PCR of the TCR CDR3. MiXCR was run by TCRdb on the multiplex PCR reads, yielding one entry per CDR3 protein. The data show 500,000 to 650,000 distinct CDR3 sequences, with approximately 17% seen just once and approximately 15% held by the top ten. The sample comprised blood. All receptors come from a woman younger than 35 with Graves' ophthalmopathy.

This clonotype was seen a handful of times. The CDR3: CASSLDGSFNEKLFF. The CDR3 nucleotides are TGTGCCAGCAGTCTTGACGGGTCCTTTAATGAAAAACTGTTTTTT. This rearrangement joins TRBV12-3 or TRBV12-4 to TRBJ1-4, with D hard to call. The CDR3 has 15 residues. V gave up 5 bases and J gave up 4 bases, with 14 bases separating them.

In this sample, this clonotype turned up a few times. This chain uses TRBV5-4 with TRBJ2-1; 10 bases fit TRBD2. Germline V CDR1 and CDR2: SGHNT, YYREEE (reference sequence). This CDR3 comprises 15 residues. With V trimmed by 4 bases and J by 2 bases, 3 bases remained unmatched. The CDR3 nucleotides are TGTGCCAGCAGCAATCTAGCGGGAGCCTACAATGAGCAGTTCTTC. Protein product: CASSNLAGAYNEQFF.

The CDR3 protein is CATSAPAGPSGSYEQYF. Written as DNA, the CDR3 is TGTGCCACCAGTGCCCCGGCGGGACCGTCAGGCTCCTACGAGCAGTACTTC. This rearrangement joins TRBV24-1 to TRBJ2-7, with D perhaps TRBD2 (6 bases). The CDR3 extends over 17 amino acids. V lost 5 bases and J lost 0, with 19 bases in between. Germline V gene data show CDR1 as KGHDR and CDR2 as SFDVKD.

The chain employs TRBV6-5 and TRBJ2-3; 7 positions agree with TRBD1. The CDR3 is 18 amino acids. Germline V gives CDR1 MNHEY, CDR2 SVGAGI. V lost 0 bases to trimming and J lost 3 bases; unmatched junction nucleotides: 12. The CDR3 DNA follows: TGTGCCAGCAGTTACTCCTCGAAAGGGGGCGAGCCAACAGATACGCAGTATTTT. It translates to CASSYSSKGGEPTDTQYF.

The rearrangement uses TRBV29-1 and TRBJ1-1; D possibly corresponds to TRBD1 (6 bases). The CDR3 has 14 residues. Germline assignment: CDR1 SQVTM and CDR2 ANQGSEA. The V end was cut by 3 bases, the J end by 0 bases, with 11 bases between. In nucleotides, the CDR3 is TGCAGCGTTGAGGGGGGGGACATGAACACTGAAGCTTTCTTT. As protein: CSVEGGDMNTEAFF. Filled out from reference TRBV29-1 and TRBJ1-1, the complete variable domain reads SAVISQKPSRDICQRGTSLTIQCQVDSQVTMMFWYRQQPGQSLTLIATANQGSEATYESGFVIDKFPISRPNLTFSTLTVSNMSPEDSSIYLCSVEGGDMNTEAFFGQGTRLTVV.

In this sample, this clonotype turned up many times. The V gene is TRBV5-1, the J gene TRBJ2-7, with D maybe TRBD1 (6 bases). CDR3 length: 16 amino acids. V was shortened by 0 bases and J by 3 bases, with 16 bases between the two germline ends. CDR1 SGHRS and CDR2 YFSETQ come from the germline V gene. In DNA, the CDR3 is TGCGCCAGCAGCTTGGGGGGCACAGGGTCCGGCTACGAGCAGTACTTC. This translates into CASSLGGTGSGYEQYF.

This clonotype has ten or more counts. This chain links TRBV5-1 with TRBJ2-1, with D perhaps TRBD2 (6 bases). CDR3 length: 16 residues. Germline CDR1 SGHRS, CDR2 YFSETQ. With 0 bases removed from V and 2 bases from J, the gap between germline ends came to 12 bases. The CDR3 DNA follows: TGCGCCAGCAGCTTGGGGGGCGGGAACGCCTACAATGAGCAGTTCTTC. Translated: CASSLGGGNAYNEQFF.